This T cell receptor beta chain stems from a study of early T cells in non-severe SARS-CoV-2 infection. Study-wide background: The authors sequenced bulk RNA from unsorted whole blood, leaving chains unpaired.

As part of library construction, unique molecular identifiers were attached to individual cDNA molecules. TCRdb re-called the 5' RACE reads with MiXCR, one entry per CDR3 protein. The table has tens of thousands of distinct CDR3 sequences, 5% to 6.5% seen once; the top ten hold about 3.6%. Germline V gene sequence: CDR1 MDHEN, CDR2 SYDVKM. This CDR3 contains 12 residues. The V and J ends lost 6 bases and 1 base respectively, with 4 bases between them. As regards this clonotype: Antigen specificity is unknown.

Findings and limits, study-wide: VDJdb-based matching was biased toward anti-spike CD8 responses and missed private and CD4 specificities.

This sequence was found in an adult who was a healthcare worker with PCR-confirmed SARS-CoV-2 infection or an uninfected control (not recorded which). The sequences come from whole blood, collected at baseline. The chain joins TRBV28 to TRBJ2-4; D gene unclear. The CDR3 loop reads CASSRAKNIQYF. The CDR3 DNA is TGTGCCAGCAGCAGGGCCAAAAACATTCAGTACTTC. The variable domain in full, with the rest retrieved from reference TRBV28 and TRBJ2-4, is DVKVTQSSRYLVKRTGEKVFLECVQDMDHENMFWYRQDPGLGLRLIYFSYDVKMKEKGDIPEGYSVSREKKERFSLILESASTNQTSMYLCASSRAKNIQYFGAGTRLSVL.